The clone carrying this T cell receptor beta chain came up once. The record originates from a study of control samples from healthy donors and cancer patients. The method was immunoSEQ multiplex PCR; TCRdb's version includes in-frame clones alone and lacks a portion of them. The sample comprises 100,000 to 150,000 clones, 90% of which are singletons, and 2% to 3% rests with the top ten. Material: blood. This TCR was recovered from a man in his forties in good health.

The CDR3 nucleotides are TGTGCCAGCAGCCGGGACAGTATTCGTACGGGGCAGTACTTC. The encoded protein is CASSRDSIRTGQYF. The chain joins TRBV7-9 to TRBJ2-7, with 7 bases identical to TRBD1. Per the germline V gene, CDR1 is SEHNR and CDR2 is FQNEAQ (reference sequence). There are 14 residues in the CDR3. V was pared by 5 bases and J by 9 bases, with 13 bases of the junction left unmatched.